Given below is one T cell receptor beta chain in context. Its antigen is unknown. This sample is drawn from a study of T cells in Graves' hyperthyroidism and ophthalmopathy. After removal of 8 bases from V and 4 bases from J, the junction contained 16 bases not matched to a gene. Germline CDR1 is GTSNPN and CDR2 is SVGIG (reference sequence). The CDR3 has 16 residues. Study observations and caveats: A model built on 13 V-J features separated ophthalmopathy from stable hyperthyroidism. Peripheral blood also featured most of the thyroid clonotypes expanded above 0.001.

Amplified TCR beta CDR3 regions derived from RNA transcripts. A first-round RT-PCR of the TCR CDR3 used the HTBI primer set. TCRdb used MiXCR to reprocess the multiplex PCR reads, holding one entry per CDR3 protein. The sample yields a few hundred thousand distinct CDR3 sequences, 15% seen once. Over 18 months, lack of ophthalmopathy progression marked Graves' hyperthyroidism as stable. The chain links TRBV30 to TRBJ2-3; 9 bases fit TRBD2. What was sequenced was blood. The clonotype was recovered from a woman in her 30s with Graves' hyperthyroidism. The CDR3 DNA sequence: TGTGCCCGCCGGAGTGAAGCGGGAGGCTTAGCAGATACGCAGTATTTT. This encodes CARRSEAGGLADTQYF. The full variable domain, in which reference TRBV30 and TRBJ2-3 provide the parts outside the CDR3, is SQTIHQWPATLVQPVGSPLSLECTVEGTSNPNLYWYRQAAGRGLQLLFYSVGIGQISSEVPQNLSASRPQDRQFILSSKKLLLSDSGFYLCARRSEAGGLADTQYFGPGTRLTVL.